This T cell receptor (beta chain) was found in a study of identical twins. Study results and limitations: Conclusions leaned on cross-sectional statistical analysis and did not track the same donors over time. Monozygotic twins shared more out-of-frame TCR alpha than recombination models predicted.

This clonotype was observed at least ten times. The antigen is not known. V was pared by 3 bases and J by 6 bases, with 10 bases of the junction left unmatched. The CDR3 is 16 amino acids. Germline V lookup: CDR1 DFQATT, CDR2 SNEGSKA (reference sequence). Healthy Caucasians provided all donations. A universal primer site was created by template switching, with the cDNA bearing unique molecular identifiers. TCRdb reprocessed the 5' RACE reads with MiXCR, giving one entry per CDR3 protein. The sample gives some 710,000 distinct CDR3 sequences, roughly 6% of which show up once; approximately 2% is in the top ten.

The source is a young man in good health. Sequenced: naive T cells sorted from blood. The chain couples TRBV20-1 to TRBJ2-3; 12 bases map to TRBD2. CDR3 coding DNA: TGCAGTGCTAGCCTAGCGGGAGGGCAGCTTTTTGATACGCAGTATTTT. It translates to CSASLAGGQLFDTQYF.